These 31 T cell receptor beta chains came from one sample sequenced in a study of molecular identifiers for immune sequencing clone quantification. In TCRdb, the PCR reads were re-called with MiXCR into one record per CDR3 protein. The data hold 65,000 to 70,000 distinct CDR3 sequences, with roughly 18% observed a single time. Sequences were obtained from naive CD8+ T cells from blood, with Jurkat cell RNA spiked in. This sample's subset: FACS-sorted CD8+CD4-CCR7+CD45RA+ naive T cells. The receptors here all came from a human donor in good health. Some libraries in this study had Jurkat cell RNA spiked in.

The chain recombines TRBV2 with TRBJ2-1, with TRBD1 matching 10 bases. The germline gives CDR1 SNHLY, CDR2 FYNNEI. CDR3 length equals 13 residues. Trimming at V came to 6 bases and at J to 9 bases, leaving 5 bases not matched to a gene. The CDR3 sequence is CASRQTGGREQFF. The CDR3, as DNA: TGTGCCAGCAGGCAGACAGGGGGCCGTGAGCAGTTCTTC.

This clonotype was recorded many times. V usage is TRBV20-1 and J usage is TRBJ2-2; D is perhaps TRBD1 (5 bases). V dropped 3 bases and J dropped 6 bases, with 5 bases sitting between them. Germline CDR1 is DFQATT and CDR2 is SNEGSKA (reference sequence). CDR3 length equals 11 residues. The chain's CDR3 is CSASRAGELFF. CDR3 bases: TGCAGTGCTAGCAGGGCCGGGGAGCTGTTTTTT.

A word on this clonotype: This clone may be a read error of a much larger clone one base away. Since no conserved phenylalanine or tryptophan closes the CDR3, a read error is the likely cause. The CDR3 here is CASSFGQGAWEQYS. The DNA of the CDR3 is TGTGCCAGCAGTTTCGGGCAGGGGGCATGGGAGCAGTACTCC. The genes are TRBV27 and TRBJ2-7; 8 bases agree with TRBD1. The CDR3 consists of 14 residues. CDR1 is MNHEY and CDR2 is SMNVEV in the germline V gene (reference sequence). Trimming took 3 bases from V and 7 from J; bases not matched to a gene: 8.

This clonotype has just a few counts. This rearrangement joins TRBV7-9 to TRBJ2-7, with D possibly called TRBD1 or TRBD2 (5 bases each). The V end was cut by 2 bases, the J end by 7 bases, with 15 bases between. CDR1 and CDR2 from the germline V gene are SEHNR and FQNEAQ (reference sequence). CDR3 size: 14 residues. CDR3 sequence: CASSLFSEGREQYF. For the CDR3, the DNA is TGTGCCAGCAGCTTATTCTCCGAGGGGCGGGAGCAGTACTTC.

V gene TRBV5-4 combines with J gene TRBJ2-3; D not certain. V was cut by 3 bases and J by 2 bases, with 1 base left in between. This CDR3 has 11 residues. Germline V gene sequence: CDR1 SGHNT, CDR2 YYREEE (reference sequence). The CDR3 reads CASSSTDTQYF. For the CDR3, the DNA is TGTGCCAGCAGCTCCACAGATACGCAGTATTTT.

The V call is TRBV7-9, the J call TRBJ2-7, with D perhaps matching TRBD1 (6 bases). V dropped 3 bases and J dropped 2 bases, with 14 bases sitting between them. Germline V CDR1 and CDR2: SEHNR, FQNEAQ (reference sequence). This CDR3 has 15 amino acids. CDR3 nucleotides: TGTGCCAGCAGCTTCCGGGACACGTCCCCCTACGAGCAGTACTTC. Protein product: CASSFRDTSPYEQYF.

This clonotype was detected only a few times. This may be a read error, as it is one base from a much larger clone. The gene calls are TRBV7-2 and TRBJ2-7; D possibly corresponds to TRBD2 (5 bases). The CDR3 contains 12 residues. Germline V gene sequence: CDR1 SGHTA, CDR2 FQGNSA. In DNA, the CDR3 is TGTGGCAGCAGCTTACGGGGTTACGAGCAGTACTTC. Protein product: CGSSLRGYEQYF.

Details on this clonotype: One base away lies a much larger clone, so this may be a sequencing read error. The V call is TRBV19, the J call TRBJ2-5, with 10 positions matching TRBD2. This CDR3 contains 15 residues. Germline V lookup: CDR1 LNHDA, CDR2 SQIVND (reference sequence). Trimming removed 8 bases from V and 4 bases from J; junction bases left unmatched: 10. The CDR3 nucleotides read TGTGCCAGTGGTCATGAACTAGCGGGGCCAGAGACCCAGTACTTC. It is translated as CASGHELAGPETQYF.

In this sample, this clonotype turned up many times. The genes are TRBV12-3 or TRBV12-4 and TRBJ2-5; D is possibly TRBD1 or TRBD2 (5 bases each). The V and J ends lost 6 bases and 0 bases respectively, with 20 bases between them. This CDR3 region has 17 residues. In nucleotides, the CDR3 is TGTGCCAGCAGCCCCCGGGACGGGGAGAAGTACCAAGAGACCCAGTACTTC. Amino acid sequence: CASSPRDGEKYQETQYF.

This clonotype was counted at least ten times. This chain connects TRBV11-2 to TRBJ2-3; tentatively, D is TRBD2 (6 bases). Trimming shortened V by 5 bases and J by 5 bases, and 14 bases separated the two germline ends. This CDR3 is built from 14 residues. The germline CDR1 and CDR2 sequences are SGHAT and FQNNGV. CDR3 nucleotide sequence: TGTGCCAGCAGCCCAATAGATAGCGGAGATACGCAGTATTTT. Translation: CASSPIDSGDTQYF.

The table lists this clonotype with many counts. DNA for the CDR3: TGCGCCAGCAGCCAAGTTGTCACAGGTGAATCACCCCTCCACTTT. Residues: CASSQVVTGESPLHF. This rearrangement joins TRBV4-1 to TRBJ1-6, with D possibly TRBD1 on 5 matching bases. Trimming left V 1 base short and J 10 bases short, with 14 bases between. The CDR3 contains 15 residues. The V gene's germline CDR1 is MGHRA and CDR2 YSYEKL.

Many counts were recorded for this clonotype. The rearrangement joins TRBV24-1 to TRBJ2-1; 10 bases align to TRBD1. The V and J ends lost 0 bases and 9 bases, in that order; junction bases with no gene match: 10. CDR3 length: 17 amino acids. Germline V gene lookup returns CDR1 KGHDR and CDR2 SFDVKD. The CDR3 coding sequence is TGTGCCACCAGTGATTTGGTGGGGGACAGGGGAAGGGGTGAGCAGTTCTTC. It specifies CATSDLVGDRGRGEQFF.

This clonotype was observed a handful of times. This chain connects TRBV4-1 to TRBJ2-7; D gene ambiguous. The CDR3 is made up of 13 amino acids. The germline gives CDR1 MGHRA, CDR2 YSYEKL. V was shortened by 4 bases and J by 9 bases, with 16 bases between the two germline ends. The CDR3 sequence: CASSLEGYDAQYF. CDR3 nucleotide sequence: TGCGCCAGCAGCCTCGAAGGTTACGATGCGCAGTACTTC.

Comment on this clonotype: Since a much larger clone is just one base distant, this may be a read error. The rearrangement joins TRBV20-1 to TRBJ2-7; 11 bases are shared with TRBD2. Germline values: CDR1 DFQATT, CDR2 SNEGSKA (reference sequence). The junction had 10 bases not matched to a gene; V was cut back by 4 bases and J by 5 bases. The CDR3 consists of 15 residues. The CDR3 DNA reads TGCAGTGCTACGGGGCTAGCGGGAGGTCGGGACGAGCAGTACTTC. Translation: CSATGLAGGRDEQYF.

This clonotype was seen repeatedly, ten times or more. The chain carries TRBV7-9 and TRBJ2-4; D gene unclear. V was cut by 4 bases and J by 0 bases, with 10 bases left in between. CDR1 SEHNR and CDR2 FQNEAQ come from the germline V gene (reference sequence). The CDR3 extends over 15 amino acids. The CDR3 reads CASSSPRVAKNIQYF. The CDR3 DNA is TGTGCCAGCAGCTCCCCTAGAGTAGCCAAAAACATTCAGTACTTC.

About this clonotype: Being one base from a much bigger clone, this may be a read error. This chain connects TRBV27 to TRBJ2-2; TRBD2 aligns across 7 bases. The CDR3 sequence is 15 residues long. In germline, CDR1 is MNHEY, CDR2 SMNVEV (reference sequence). CDR3 nucleotide sequence: TGTGCCAACAGTTTATTAGGGACTATCACCGGGGAGCTGTTTTTT. It yields the protein CANSLLGTITGELFF.

This clonotype came up many times. V is TRBV4-1 and J is TRBJ1-1; 11 nucleotides agree with TRBD1. Trimming cost V 4 bases and J 4 bases; bases outside gene matches: 5. The CDR3 spans 15 residues. Germline V gene sequence: CDR1 MGHRA, CDR2 YSYEKL. CDR3 bases: TGCGCCAGCAGCCGCACCGGGACAGGGGGCACTGAAGCTTTCTTT. Translation: CASSRTGTGGTEAFF.

On this clonotype: The junction departs from germline at one end; a sequencing error may be responsible. The chain joins TRBV10-3 to TRBJ2-2; 16 bases align to TRBD2. From germline, CDR1 is ENHRY and CDR2 SYGVKD. The CDR3 has 18 residues. This chain's CDR3 is CAIKAGLAGGPDTRELFF. Written as DNA, the CDR3 is TGTGCCATCAAGGCGGGACTAGCGGGAGGGCCGGACACCAGGGAGCTGTTTTTT.

This clonotype appeared a few times. The chain recombines TRBV12-3 or TRBV12-4 with TRBJ2-7; D gene ambiguous. The CDR3 spans 14 residues. Between the trimmed V and J ends, which lost 3 bases and 6 bases, there was a span of 15 bases. CDR3 sequence: CASSFSTPKSEQYF. CDR3 DNA sequence: TGTGCCAGCAGTTTTTCTACACCTAAAAGCGAGCAGTACTTC.

This clonotype was seen at least ten times. V is TRBV28 and J is TRBJ2-7, with TRBD2 matching 11 bases. Looked up from germline, CDR1 is MDHEN and CDR2 is SYDVKM. The CDR3 contains 15 residues. Losses at the gene ends were 5 bases for V and 2 bases for J; bases not matched to a gene: 5. This CDR3 is CASSLISGRAYEQYF. In DNA form, the CDR3 reads TGTGCCAGCAGTCTGATTAGCGGGAGGGCCTACGAGCAGTACTTC.

In this sample, this clonotype turned up many times. V usage is TRBV27 and J usage is TRBJ2-3; D is perhaps TRBD2 (7 bases). The CDR3 length is 18 residues. Germline V gives CDR1 MNHEY, CDR2 SMNVEV (reference sequence). The V end lost 1 base, the J end lost 3 bases, and 20 bases lay between the germline ends. Written as DNA, the CDR3 is TGTGCCAGCAGTTTATTGGCGCACGGGGGGACAAGGACAGATACGCAGTATTTT. Translating gives CASSLLAHGGTRTDTQYF.

A word on this clonotype: A read error may explain this, as a much larger clone is one base away. The chain recombines TRBV5-6 with TRBJ1-3; no definite D call. Germline V gene sequence: CDR1 SGHDT, CDR2 YYEEEE. This CDR3 contains 15 residues. Trimming stripped 3 bases from V and 2 bases from J, with 12 bases between. CDR3 DNA: TGTGCCAGCAGCTCCGGGGTAACGACTGGAAACACCATATATTTT. The encoded protein is CASSSGVTTGNTIYF.

The chain is built from TRBV18 and TRBJ2-1; D is unresolved. CDR3 length: 14 residues. The V end lost 3 bases, the J end lost 4 bases, and 10 bases lay between the germline ends. Per germline, CDR1 KGHSH and CDR2 LQKENI. The CDR3 DNA reads as TGTGCCAGCTCACCCAGTTCTACTTACAATGAGCAGTTCTTC. It specifies CASSPSSTYNEQFF.

This clonotype was observed many times. The CDR3 region has the DNA TGTGCCAGCAGCAAAGGGGACAGGGGGCTTGGTGGGGAGACCCAGTACTTC. Translating it yields CASSKGDRGLGGETQYF. The rearrangement links TRBV11-2 to TRBJ2-5, with 12 bases aligning to TRBD1. The ends lost 5 bases at V and 5 bases at J; junction bases unmatched: 12. Per the germline V gene, CDR1 is SGHAT and CDR2 is FQNNGV. This CDR3 is 17 amino acids long. Based on the CDR3 plus reference TRBV11-2 and TRBJ2-5, the full variable domain is EAGVAQSPRYKIIEKRQSVAFWCNPISGHATLYWYQQILGQGPKLLIQFQNNGVVDDSQLPKDRFSAERLKGVDSTLKIQPAKLEDSAVYLCASSKGDRGLGGETQYFGPGTRLLVL.

About this clonotype: The CDR3 carries no conserved terminal phenylalanine or tryptophan, so it likely arises from a read error. The V and J genes are TRBV27 and TRBJ1-2; a weak D match, TRBD1 (5 bases). The germline V and J ends were trimmed by 6 bases and 1 base, with 18 bases remaining between them. Germline V gene sequence: CDR1 MNHEY, CDR2 SMNVEV (reference sequence). The CDR3 contains 16 residues. The CDR3 sequence: CASRISPGRDNYGYTL. The CDR3 DNA follows: TGTGCCAGCAGAATTTCTCCGGGACGAGATAACTATGGCTACACCCTC.

About this clonotype itself: This may be a read error, as it is one base from a much larger clone. This rearrangement joins TRBV7-8 to TRBJ2-2; perhaps TRBD1 as D (6 bases). The CDR3 sequence is 14 residues long. Germline V CDR1 and CDR2: SGHVS, FQNEAQ. The CDR3 nucleotides are TGTGCTAGCAACCGGACAGCGAACACCGGGGAGCTGTTTTTT. This gives the protein CASNRTANTGELFF. The full variable domain, completed using reference TRBV7-8 and TRBJ2-2, is GAGVSQSPRYKVAKRGQDVALRCDPISGHVSLFWYQQALGQGPEFLTYFQNEAQLDKSGLPSDRFFAERPEGSVSTLKIQRTQQEDSAVYLCASNRTANTGELFFGEGSRLTVL.

In its sample, this clonotype was seen many times. The chain employs TRBV7-8 and TRBJ2-7; tentative D call: TRBD1 (5 bases). Trimming stripped 5 bases from V and 1 base from J, with 15 bases between. Germline loops: CDR1 SGHVS, CDR2 FQNEAQ. The CDR3 runs to 15 residues. The CDR3 region is CASSLSPKGSYEQYF. The DNA of the CDR3 is TGTGCCAGCAGCCTAAGTCCTAAGGGGTCCTACGAGCAGTACTTC.

The table lists this clonotype with a count of one. A read error may explain this, as a much larger clone is one base away. This chain uses TRBV27 with TRBJ2-1, with 8 bases identical to TRBD2. Germline lookup yields CDR1 MNHEY and CDR2 SMNVEV (reference sequence). CDR3 size: 16 residues. Here the CDR3 reads CANSLPPNLAGGEQFF. DNA for the CDR3: TGTGCCAACAGTCTCCCCCCTAATCTAGCGGGCGGTGAGCAGTTCTTC.

Comments on this clonotype: Being one base from a much bigger clone, this may be a read error. V and J are TRBV19 and TRBJ2-3, with 9 bases matching TRBD2. Germline V CDR1 and CDR2: LNHDA, SQIVND (reference sequence). Germline trimming cut 0 bases from V and 0 bases from J; bases unmatched to any gene: 4. The CDR3 is 17 residues long. The CDR3 reads CASSIEPSGTSTDTQYF. In nucleotides, the CDR3 is TGTGCCAGTAGTATAGAGCCTAGCGGGACGAGCACAGATACGCAGTATTTT.

This clonotype was seen at least ten times. In nucleotides, the CDR3 is TGTGCCAGCAGCCCCGGACTAGCGGGAGCTAGCGGGGAGCTGTTTTTT. Protein: CASSPGLAGASGELFF. This rearrangement joins TRBV6-2 or TRBV6-3 to TRBJ2-2; TRBD2 matches 13 bases. Germline trimming cut 6 bases from V and 7 bases from J; bases unmatched to any gene: 8. Per germline, CDR1 MNHEY and CDR2 SVGEGT. The CDR3 spans 16 residues.

The chain has TRBV28 and TRBJ2-7, with a tentative D call TRBD1 (6 bases). Trimming took off 4 bases at V and 3 bases at J, with 10 bases between the two ends. In germline, CDR1 is MDHEN, CDR2 SYDVKM. The CDR3 runs to 13 residues. CDR3 protein: CASSSGQNYEQYF. CDR3 nucleotide sequence: TGTGCCAGCAGTTCGGGACAAAACTACGAGCAGTACTTC.